The rows below give T cell receptor beta chains drawn from one sample of a study of blood T cell repertoires in COVID-19. Produced via immunoSEQ multiplex PCR; TCRdb's table is partial and in-frame only. The top ten clones hold around 7.9% of a sample with some 530,000 clones, about 88% of them seen once. Material for sequencing was PBMCs or T cells enriched from blood (not recorded which). Receptors were obtained from an older woman who had recovered from COVID-19. The CDR3 runs from the conserved cysteine through the conserved F or W. D genes are given only for firm matches. A clone size is listed for some rows: how often the clone was seen (once, few, many), or a class if it is expanded.

TRBV28,NA,TRBJ1-1,NA,CASRAGETEAFF,TGTGCCAGCAGAGCAGGGGAGACAGAAGCTTTCTTT
TRBV6-1,NA,TRBJ1-2,NA,CASSEIRGYTF,TGTGCCAGCAGTGAAATCCGGGGCTACACCTTC
TRBV7-2,TRBD1,TRBJ2-1,NA,CASSFYTGGFNNEQFF,TGTGCCAGCAGCTTTTATACAGGGGGCTTTAATAATGAGCAGTTCTTC
TRBV19,TRBD1,TRBJ1-6,NA,CASSISGQGNSPLHF,TGTGCCAGTAGTATTTCCGGACAGGGTAATTCACCCCTCCACTTT
TRBV2,NA,TRBJ1-2,NA,CASSRNGVRDGYTF,TGTGCCAGCAGTCGAAACGGGGTACGAGATGGCTACACCTTC
TRBV10-1,NA,TRBJ2-1,NA,CASSEGGMGGNEQFF,TGCGCCAGCAGTGAGGGAGGTATGGGGGGCAATGAGCAGTTCTTC
TRBV7-9,NA,TRBJ1-4,NA,CASSSYSGGEKLFF,TGTGCCAGCAGCTCCTACAGCGGGGGCGAAAAACTGTTTTTT
TRBV6-5,TRBD2,TRBJ2-1,NA,CATRTGTRNNEQFF,TGTGCCACCCGAACCGGGACTAGGAACAATGAGCAGTTCTTC
TRBV28,NA,TRBJ2-2,NA,CASSFQAGELFF,TGTGCCAGCAGTTTTCAGGCCGGGGAGCTGTTTTTT
TRBV2,NA,TRBJ2-1,NA,CASSISPRRAGNEQFF,TGTGCCAGCAGTATAAGCCCCCGGAGGGCGGGAAATGAGCAGTTCTTC
TRBV7-2,NA,TRBJ2-3,NA,CASTRGSWADTQYF,TGTGCCAGCACCCGCGGCTCTTGGGCAGATACGCAGTATTTT
TRBV6-5,NA,TRBJ2-2,once,CASLNISNTGELFF,TGTGCCAGCCTTAACATTTCTAACACCGGGGAGCTGTTTTTT
TRBV12-3/TRBV12-4,NA,TRBJ1-5,NA,CASSRTGNQPQHF,TGTGCCAGCAGTCGAACAGGGAATCAGCCCCAGCATTTT
TRBV5-1,NA,TRBJ2-7,NA,CASSLGGPYEQYF,TGCGCCAGCAGCTTGGGAGGCCCCTACGAGCAGTACTTC
TRBV7-9,NA,TRBJ1-5,NA,CASSSEPPTIGNQPQHF,TGTGCCAGCAGCTCGGAGCCTCCCACCATCGGCAATCAGCCCCAGCATTTT
TRBV5-1,NA,TRBJ1-2,once,CASSLEGGIDGYTF,TGCGCCAGCAGCTTGGAAGGGGGAATTGATGGCTACACCTTC
TRBV5-1,TRBD1,TRBJ1-2,NA,CASSDPGTGNGYTF,TGCGCCAGCAGCGACCCCGGGACAGGGAATGGCTACACCTTC
TRBV13,NA,TRBJ1-3,many,CASSRGTSSGNTIYF,TGTGCCAGCAGCCGTGGGACTTCCTCTGGAAACACCATATATTTT
TRBV11-3,NA,TRBJ2-1,NA,CASSARDTHSYNEQFF,TGTGCCAGCAGCGCCCGGGACACACACTCCTACAATGAGCAGTTCTTC
TRBV5-1,NA,TRBJ2-2,NA,CASSLVGIKYTGELFF,TGCGCCAGCAGCTTGGTGGGCATTAAGTACACCGGGGAGCTGTTTTTT
TRBV25-1,TRBD2,TRBJ2-2,NA,CASSGLELAGVNTGELFF,TGTGCCAGCAGTGGGCTAGAACTAGCGGGGGTTAACACCGGGGAGCTGTTTTTT
TRBV23-1,NA,TRBJ1-3,NA,CASSRGLGNTIYF,TGCGCCAGCAGTCGAGGGTTAGGAAACACCATATATTTT
TRBV18,NA,TRBJ2-2,NA,CASSRAAGANTGELFF,TGTGCCAGCTCACGGGCGGCAGGGGCGAACACCGGGGAGCTGTTTTTT
TRBV2,NA,TRBJ2-3,NA,CASTKNREVTDTQYF,TGTGCCAGCACGAAGAACAGGGAAGTAACAGATACGCAGTATTTT
TRBV12-3/TRBV12-4,NA,TRBJ1-1,NA,CASRYSGGREAFF,TGTGCCAGCAGATATTCTGGGGGCAGGGAAGCTTTCTTT
TRBV19,NA,TRBJ2-2,NA,CASSGRGVAGELFF,TGTGCCAGTAGCGGCAGGGGTGTAGCCGGGGAGCTGTTTTTT
TRBV2,TRBD1,TRBJ2-1,NA,CASSVSQGGNEQFF,TGTGCCAGCAGTGTATCACAGGGGGGCAATGAGCAGTTCTTC